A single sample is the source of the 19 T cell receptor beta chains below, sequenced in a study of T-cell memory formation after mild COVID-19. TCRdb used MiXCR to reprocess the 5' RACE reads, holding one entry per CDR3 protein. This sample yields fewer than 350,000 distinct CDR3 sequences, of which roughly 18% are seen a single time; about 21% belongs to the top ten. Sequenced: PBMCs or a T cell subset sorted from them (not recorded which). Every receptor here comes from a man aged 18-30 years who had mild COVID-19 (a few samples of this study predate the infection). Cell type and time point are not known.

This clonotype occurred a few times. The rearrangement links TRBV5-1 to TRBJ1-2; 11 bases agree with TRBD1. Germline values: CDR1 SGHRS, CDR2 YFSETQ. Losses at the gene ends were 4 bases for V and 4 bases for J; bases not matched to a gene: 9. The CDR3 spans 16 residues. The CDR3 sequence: CASSLPGTGGSYGYTF. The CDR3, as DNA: TGCGCCAGCAGCCTACCCGGGACAGGGGGGTCCTATGGCTACACCTTC.

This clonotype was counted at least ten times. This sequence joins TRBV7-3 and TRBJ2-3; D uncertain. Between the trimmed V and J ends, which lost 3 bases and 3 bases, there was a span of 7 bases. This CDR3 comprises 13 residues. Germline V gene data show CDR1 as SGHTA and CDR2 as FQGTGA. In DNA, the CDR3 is TGTGCCAGCAGCTTTCGTGGGACAGATACGCAGTATTTT. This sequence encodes CASSFRGTDTQYF.

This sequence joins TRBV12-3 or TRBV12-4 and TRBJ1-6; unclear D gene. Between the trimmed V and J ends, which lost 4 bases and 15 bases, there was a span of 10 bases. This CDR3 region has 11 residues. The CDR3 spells CASSSLGVLHF. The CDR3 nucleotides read TGTGCCAGCAGTTCCCTAGGTGTCCTCCACTTT.

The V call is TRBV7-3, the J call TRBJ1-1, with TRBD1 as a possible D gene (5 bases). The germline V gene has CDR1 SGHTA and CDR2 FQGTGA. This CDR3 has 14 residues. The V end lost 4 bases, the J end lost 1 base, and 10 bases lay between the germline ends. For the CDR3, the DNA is TGTGCCAGCAGCTCAGGGTCGGGGAACACTGAAGCTTTCTTT. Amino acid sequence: CASSSGSGNTEAFF.

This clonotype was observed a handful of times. CDR3 DNA sequence: TGCAGCGTTGATGCATCGGTACAGAAAGAGACCCAGTACTTC. It encodes CSVDASVQKETQYF. The J gene is TRBJ2-5, the V gene TRBV29-1; D call uncertain. Trimming removed 3 bases at V and 3 bases at J, with 14 bases between. This CDR3 is 14 amino acids long. Germline loops: CDR1 SQVTM, CDR2 ANQGSEA.

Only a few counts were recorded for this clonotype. The CDR3 region is CAIRGRAAGFEQYF. The CDR3 nucleotides are TGTGCCATCAGGGGGAGGGCAGCCGGGTTCGAGCAGTACTTC. This chain connects TRBV10-3 to TRBJ2-7; 7 nucleotides agree with TRBD2. Germline V gene sequence: CDR1 ENHRY, CDR2 SYGVKD. This CDR3 spans 14 amino acids. V trimming: 6 bases; J trimming: 6 bases; junction bases outside the gene matches: 11.

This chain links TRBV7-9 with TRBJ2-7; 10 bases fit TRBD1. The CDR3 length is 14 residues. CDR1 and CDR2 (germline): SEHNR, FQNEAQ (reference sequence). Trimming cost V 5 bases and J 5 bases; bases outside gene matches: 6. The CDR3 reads CASSPGTGANEQYF. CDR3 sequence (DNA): TGTGCCAGCAGCCCCGGGACAGGGGCCAACGAGCAGTACTTC.

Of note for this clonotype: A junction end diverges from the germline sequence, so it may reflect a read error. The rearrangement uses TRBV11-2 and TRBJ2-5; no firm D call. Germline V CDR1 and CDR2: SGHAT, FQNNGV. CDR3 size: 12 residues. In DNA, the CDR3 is TGTGCCAGCAGCATCCCCCAAGGGACCCAGTACTTC. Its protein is CASSIPQGTQYF.

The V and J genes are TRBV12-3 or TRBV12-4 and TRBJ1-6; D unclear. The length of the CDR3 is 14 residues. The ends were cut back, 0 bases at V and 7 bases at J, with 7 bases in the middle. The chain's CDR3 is CASSLAGQNSPLHF. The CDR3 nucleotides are TGTGCCAGCAGTTTAGCGGGCCAGAATTCACCCCTCCACTTT.

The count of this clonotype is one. This CDR3 reads CASSPAGSSYNSPLHF. In DNA, the CDR3 is TGTGCCAGCAGCCCAGCGGGGAGCTCCTATAATTCACCCCTCCACTTT. The chain joins TRBV9 to TRBJ1-6; no definite D call. The CDR3 runs 16 residues. CDR1 is SGDLS and CDR2 is YYNGEE in the germline V gene. V dropped 4 bases and J dropped 0 bases, with 11 bases sitting between them.

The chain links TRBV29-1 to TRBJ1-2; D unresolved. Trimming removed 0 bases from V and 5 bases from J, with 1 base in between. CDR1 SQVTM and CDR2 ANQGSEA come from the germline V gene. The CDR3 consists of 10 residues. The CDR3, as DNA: TGCAGCGTTGAAGAATATGGCTACACCTTC. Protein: CSVEEYGYTF.

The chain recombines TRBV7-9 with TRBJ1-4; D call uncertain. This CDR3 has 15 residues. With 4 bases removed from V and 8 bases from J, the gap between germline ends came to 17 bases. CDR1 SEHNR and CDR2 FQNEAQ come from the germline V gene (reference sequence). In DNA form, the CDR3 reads TGTGCCAGCAGCTCCCGAAGGAGGTTGGGGGAAAAACTGTTTTTT. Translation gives CASSSRRRLGEKLFF.

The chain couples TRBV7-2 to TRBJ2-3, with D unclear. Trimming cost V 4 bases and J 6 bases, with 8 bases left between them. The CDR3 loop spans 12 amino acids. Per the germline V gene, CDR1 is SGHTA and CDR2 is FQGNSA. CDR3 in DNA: TGTGCCAGCAGCTCCTACGCGGATACGCAGTATTTT. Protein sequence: CASSSYADTQYF.

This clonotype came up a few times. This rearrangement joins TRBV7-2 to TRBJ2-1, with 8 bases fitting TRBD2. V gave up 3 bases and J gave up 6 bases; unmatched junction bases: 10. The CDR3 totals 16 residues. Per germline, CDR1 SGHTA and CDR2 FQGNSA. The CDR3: CASSFVGGGFLNEQFF. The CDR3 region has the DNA TGTGCCAGCAGCTTTGTGGGCGGGGGGTTCCTCAATGAGCAGTTCTTC.

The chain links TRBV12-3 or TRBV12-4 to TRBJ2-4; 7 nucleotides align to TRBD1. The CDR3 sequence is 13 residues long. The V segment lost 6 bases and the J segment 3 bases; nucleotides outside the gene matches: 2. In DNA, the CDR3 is TGTGCCAGCAGCGGGACAGTCAAAAACATTCAGTACTTC. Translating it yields CASSGTVKNIQYF.

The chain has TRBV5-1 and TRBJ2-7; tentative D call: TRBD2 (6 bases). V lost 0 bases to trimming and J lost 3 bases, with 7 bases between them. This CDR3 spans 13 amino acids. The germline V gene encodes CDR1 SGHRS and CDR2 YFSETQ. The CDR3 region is CASSLGGDYEQYV. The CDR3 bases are TGCGCCAGCAGCTTGGGCGGGGACTACGAGCAGTACGTC.

DNA of the CDR3: TGCGCCAGCAGTGAGAGGGTAGGGGACAGGGGAGTGAACACTGAAGCTTTCTTT. As protein: CASSERVGDRGVNTEAFF. The chain couples TRBV10-2 to TRBJ1-1, with 10 positions matching TRBD1. Trimming removed 2 bases from V and 0 bases from J; junction bases left unmatched: 9. This CDR3 has 18 amino acids. Germline CDR1 is WSHSY and CDR2 is SAAADI.

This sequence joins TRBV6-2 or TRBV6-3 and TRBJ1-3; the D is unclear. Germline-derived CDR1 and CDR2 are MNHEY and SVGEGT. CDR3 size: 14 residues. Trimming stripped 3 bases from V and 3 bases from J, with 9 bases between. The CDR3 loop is CASSYLGVGNTIYF. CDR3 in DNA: TGTGCCAGCAGTTATCTTGGGGTTGGAAACACCATATATTTT.

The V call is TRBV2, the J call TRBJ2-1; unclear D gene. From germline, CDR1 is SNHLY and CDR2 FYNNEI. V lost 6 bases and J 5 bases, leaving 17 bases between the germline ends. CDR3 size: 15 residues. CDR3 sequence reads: CASRARWSLDNEQFF. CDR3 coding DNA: TGTGCCAGCAGGGCCCGGTGGTCTCTCGACAATGAGCAGTTCTTC.